A single sample gave rise to the 29 T cell receptor beta chains below, sequenced in a study of PD-1 blockade in classical Hodgkin lymphoma. Method: immunoSEQ multiplex PCR; TCRdb's copy keeps in-frame clones and lacks some. The data hold tens of thousands of clones, with over 90% observed a single time. Time point defined: newly diagnosed, previously untreated cHL patient sample. The sequenced material came from peripheral blood mononuclear cells (PBMCs). These receptors came from a human donor with classical Hodgkin lymphoma.

The V call is TRBV18, the J call TRBJ1-3; D is uncertain. Germline CDR1 is KGHSH and CDR2 is LQKENI. This CDR3 is built from 14 residues. V was shortened by 4 bases and J by 0 bases, with 7 bases between the two germline ends. CDR3 DNA: TGTGCCAGCTCACAGCCGAGCTCTGGAAACACCATATATTTT. This sequence encodes CASSQPSSGNTIYF.

The rearrangement links TRBV7-9 to TRBJ1-6, with a possible D match to TRBD1 (5 bases). The CDR3 is 14 residues long. Germline V CDR1 and CDR2: SEHNR, FQNEAQ (reference sequence). The V and J ends lost 4 bases and 3 bases respectively, with 7 bases between them. This CDR3 reads CASSSTDYNSPLHF. CDR3 DNA: TGTGCCAGCAGCTCGACAGACTATAATTCACCCCTCCACTTT.

The rearrangement uses TRBV19 and TRBJ1-5; a weak D match, TRBD1 (5 bases). CDR1 is LNHDA and CDR2 is SQIVND in the germline V gene (reference sequence). The ends were cut back, 7 bases at V and 9 bases at J, with 19 bases in the middle. There are 14 residues in the CDR3. Written as DNA, the CDR3 is TGTGCCAGTAATAGACAGCGATCGTCAGGGCCCCAGCATTTT. Protein: CASNRQRSSGPQHF.

The DNA for the CDR3 is TGTGCCAGCGGGGGCTACGAGCAGTACTTC. Its protein product is CASGGYEQYF. This chain joins TRBV28 and TRBJ2-7; D might be TRBD1 or TRBD2, each matching 5 bases. Deletions cut 8 bases from V and 3 bases from J, with 5 bases between. The CDR3 consists of 10 residues. CDR1 and CDR2 (germline): MDHEN, SYDVKM.

CDR3 in amino acids: CAWSASRRGIQPQHF. CDR3 in DNA: TGTGCCTGGAGTGCCTCTCGTAGGGGAATTCAGCCCCAGCATTTT. The rearrangement links TRBV30 to TRBJ1-5; possibly TRBD1 for D (5 bases). Germline-derived CDR1 and CDR2 are GTSNPN and SVGIG (reference sequence). Trimming removed 1 base from V and 6 bases from J, with 16 bases in between. This CDR3 has 15 residues.

The CDR3 loop is CASSRGQGLNTEAFF. In DNA, the CDR3 is TGTGCCAGCTCACGCGGACAGGGTTTGAACACTGAAGCTTTCTTT. The J gene is TRBJ1-1, the V gene TRBV18; the match to TRBD1 covers 8 bases. Germline V gene data show CDR1 as KGHSH and CDR2 as LQKENI. Trimming removed 4 bases from V and 0 bases from J; junction bases left unmatched: 4. The CDR3 consists of 15 residues.

The chain couples TRBV9 to TRBJ2-6; no firm D call. Trimming pared 4 bases from V and 1 base from J, leaving 9 bases between. The CDR3 extends over 15 amino acids. Per germline, CDR1 SGDLS and CDR2 YYNGEE. In DNA, the CDR3 is TGTGCCAGCAGCTTCCCCGGGTCTGGGGCCAACGTCCTGACTTTC. This codes for CASSFPGSGANVLTF.

This clone was seen a single time. The rearrangement uses TRBV7-3 and TRBJ1-1; D gene ambiguous. V was pared by 0 bases and J by 1 base, with 6 bases between. Germline CDR1 and CDR2: SGHTA and FQGTGA. This CDR3 has 14 residues. The DNA for the CDR3 is TGTGCCAGCAGCTTAACTCCCGGGAACACTGAAGCTTTCTTT. Translation: CASSLTPGNTEAFF.

The gene calls are TRBV7-6 and TRBJ2-3; 7 bases are a match to TRBD2. V shed 0 bases and J 2 bases; nucleotides not matched to a gene: 8. CDR1 SGHVS and CDR2 FNYEAQ come from the germline V gene. The CDR3 length is 17 residues. CDR3 DNA: TGTGCCAGCAGCTTAGCGCCGGGGGGACCAGCCACAGATACGCAGTATTTT. Translated, it gives CASSLAPGGPATDTQYF.

V gene TRBV5-1 combines with J gene TRBJ1-4; the D is unclear. V lost 0 bases and J 8 bases, leaving 11 bases between the germline ends. This CDR3 comprises 14 residues. From germline, CDR1 is SGHRS and CDR2 YFSETQ. CDR3 sequence: CASSLAEFQEKLFF. As DNA, the CDR3 is TGCGCCAGCAGCTTGGCAGAGTTTCAAGAAAAACTGTTTTTT.

This sequence joins TRBV21-1 and TRBJ2-2; the table assigns TRBD1, which was not confirmed against the DNA. TRBV21-1 is flagged as a pseudogene. CDR3 length: 15 residues. The CDR3 reads CASQSDRGVSGELFF. The CDR3 DNA follows: TGTGCCAGCCAGTCAGACAGGGGGGTATCCGGGGAGCTGTTTTTT.

The genes are TRBV18 and TRBJ1-3, with D hard to call. Germline CDR1 and CDR2: KGHSH and LQKENI. The CDR3 contains 13 residues. Trimming took off 3 bases at V and 0 bases at J, with 3 bases between the two ends. CDR3 bases: TGTGCCAGCTCACCGAACTCTGGAAACACCATATATTTT. This translates into CASSPNSGNTIYF. Full variable domain (rest looked up from reference TRBV18 and TRBJ1-3): NAGVMQNPRHLVRRRGQEARLRCSPMKGHSHVYWYRQLPEEGLKFMVYLQKENIIDESGMPKERFSAEFPKEGPSILRIQQVVRGDSAAYFCASSPNSGNTIYFGEGSWLTVV.

Regarding this clone: It is unclear where the CDR3 begins or ends on the DNA, so no DNA is shown, and the CDR3 is as TCRdb lists it. This chain uses TRBV21-1 with TRBJ2-7; the D call TRBD1 from the table was never checked on the DNA. TRBV21-1 is described as a pseudogene. The CDR3 totals 15 residues, both ends included. CDR3 loop: CASSKWGQGNYEQYF.

The chain links TRBV10-2 to TRBJ2-1; 11 positions agree with TRBD2. Per the germline V gene, CDR1 is WSHSY and CDR2 is SAAADI. V lost 9 bases to trimming and J lost 7 bases; unmatched junction nucleotides: 8. The CDR3 runs 14 residues. CDR3 sequence: CASSLAGGGNEQFF. CDR3 in DNA: TGCGCCAGTAGTCTAGCGGGAGGAGGGAATGAGCAGTTCTTC.

A word on this clone: One end of the junction fails to match germline, which may point to a read error. This chain uses TRBV10-1 with TRBJ1-1; 8 positions agree with TRBD1. This CDR3 is 12 amino acids long. Per germline, CDR1 WNHNN and CDR2 SYGVQD (reference sequence). In DNA, the CDR3 is TGCGCCAGCAGTGACGCGGGACAGGCCCCGCTCTTT. It is translated as CASSDAGQAPLF.

Details on this clone: In the same sample, other DNA sequences code for this CDR3. V usage is TRBV2 and J usage is TRBJ2-7; 8 nucleotides align to TRBD1. CDR1 is SNHLY, CDR2 FYNNEI, per germline. The CDR3 extends over 14 amino acids. The J segment lost 0 bases and the V segment lost 4 bases, leaving 2 bases of the junction unmatched. CDR3 region: CASSGDRSSYEQYF. Here the CDR3 DNA reads TGTGCCAGCAGTGGGGACAGGAGCTCCTACGAGCAGTACTTC.

V is TRBV6-6 and J is TRBJ1-1; D gene ambiguous. Germline V lookup: CDR1 MNHNY, CDR2 SVGAGI (reference sequence). The germline V and J ends were trimmed by 6 bases and 4 bases, with 9 bases remaining between them. There are 12 residues in the CDR3. CDR3 nucleotides: TGTGCCAGCAGCCAGGTCCGCACTGAAGCTTTCTTT. It codes for CASSQVRTEAFF.

The V gene is TRBV7-6, the J gene TRBJ1-5, with TRBD1 as a possible D gene (6 bases). Looked up from germline, CDR1 is SGHVS and CDR2 is FNYEAQ. The CDR3 totals 14 residues. V lost 10 bases, J lost 6 bases, and 19 bases lay in between. The CDR3 DNA follows: TGTGCCACCTCGCCCGGGGGCGGAGGTCAGCCCCAGCATTTT. This gives the protein CATSPGGGGQPQHF.

V usage is TRBV18 and J usage is TRBJ1-1; D ambiguous. Trimming removed 0 bases at V and 4 bases at J, with 6 bases between. The CDR3 spans 13 residues. The V gene's germline CDR1 is KGHSH and CDR2 LQKENI. CDR3 DNA: TGTGCCAGCTCACCACCGGGAATCACTGAAGCTTTCTTT. This encodes CASSPPGITEAFF. Supplemented by reference TRBV18 and TRBJ1-1, the full variable domain reads NAGVMQNPRHLVRRRGQEARLRCSPMKGHSHVYWYRQLPEEGLKFMVYLQKENIIDESGMPKERFSAEFPKEGPSILRIQQVVRGDSAAYFCASSPPGITEAFFGQGTRLTVV.

For the CDR3, the DNA is TGTGCCAGCTCACCATTTCCCACCGGGGAGCTGTTTTTT. Translated, it gives CASSPFPTGELFF. This chain links TRBV18 with TRBJ2-2; D uncertain. From germline, CDR1 is KGHSH and CDR2 LQKENI. The CDR3 runs 13 residues. Trimming removed 2 bases at V and 4 bases at J, with 5 bases between.

Only one count was recorded for this clone. The V gene is TRBV4-1, the J gene TRBJ2-7; D remains ambiguous. The CDR3 length is 15 residues. The ends were cut back, 0 bases at V and 0 bases at J, with 9 bases in the middle. Looked up from germline, CDR1 is MGHRA and CDR2 is YSYEKL. Here the CDR3 DNA reads TGCGCCAGCAGCCAAGAGCCCCGGAGCTCCTACGAGCAGTACTTC. Its translation: CASSQEPRSSYEQYF.

V gene TRBV5-1 combines with J gene TRBJ2-2; tentatively, D is TRBD2 (6 bases). Germline values: CDR1 SGHRS, CDR2 YFSETQ. The CDR3 contains 15 residues. Trimming stripped 4 bases from V and 3 bases from J, with 13 bases between. The CDR3 DNA reads TGCGCCAGCAGCGGCTGGGACTTTGACACCGGGGAGCTGTTTTTT. This gives the protein CASSGWDFDTGELFF. The full variable domain, with the rest looked up from reference TRBV5-1 and TRBJ2-2, is KAGVTQTPRYLIKTRGQQVTLSCSPISGHRSVSWYQQTPGQGLQFLFEYFSETQRNKGNFPGRFSGRQFSNSRSEMNVSTLELGDSALYLCASSGWDFDTGELFFGEGSRLTVL.

The V and J genes are TRBV6-4 and TRBJ2-1; D is undetermined. Trimming took 0 bases from V and 5 from J, leaving 5 bases between them. Germline CDR1 is MRHNA and CDR2 is SNTAGT. This CDR3 has 13 residues. CDR3 DNA: TGTGCCAGCAGTGACTCAGGGCACAATGAGCAGTTCTTC. As protein: CASSDSGHNEQFF.

This clone appeared once. The chain joins TRBV9 to TRBJ1-2; TRBD1 matches 8 bases. The CDR3 totals 17 residues. Trimming removed 3 bases from V and 1 base from J; junction bases left unmatched: 11. From germline, CDR1 is SGDLS and CDR2 YYNGEE. The CDR3 loop reads CASSASRGTGINYGYTF. DNA for the CDR3: TGTGCCAGCAGCGCAAGCCGTGGGACAGGTATTAACTATGGCTACACCTTC.

In this sample, this clone turned up once. The rearrangement links TRBV5-4 to TRBJ2-3; D uncertain. Germline CDR1 reads SGHNT; CDR2 reads YYREEE (reference sequence). The CDR3 consists of 16 residues. Trimming left V 0 bases short and J 0 bases short, with 11 bases between. The CDR3 here is CASSLGGTPSTDTQYF. The CDR3 DNA reads TGTGCCAGCAGCTTGGGGGGTACCCCTAGCACAGATACGCAGTATTTT.

This clone came up once. The chain joins TRBV28 to TRBJ1-2; D is perhaps TRBD1 (6 bases). CDR1 is MDHEN and CDR2 is SYDVKM in the germline V gene. The CDR3 is 16 residues long. V lost 7 bases, J lost 2 bases, and 20 bases lay in between. This CDR3 reads CASIRRGGLFNYGYTF. The DNA for the CDR3 is TGTGCCAGCATCCGACGGGGGGGCCTCTTCAACTATGGCTACACCTTC.

The V gene is TRBV6-1, the J gene TRBJ2-2, with D hard to call. The length of the CDR3 is 14 residues. Trimming stripped 6 bases from V and 6 bases from J, with 14 bases between. Per the germline V gene, CDR1 is MNHNS and CDR2 is SASEGT. DNA of the CDR3: TGTGCCAGCAGAATCGGTGTAACTTCCGGGGAGCTGTTTTTT. Protein product: CASRIGVTSGELFF.

The rearrangement uses TRBV7-3 and TRBJ1-6; a weak D match, TRBD1 (5 bases). Trimming stripped 5 bases from V and 6 bases from J, with 17 bases between. The CDR3 length is 16 residues. Germline V gene lookup returns CDR1 SGHTA and CDR2 FQGTGA. The CDR3 spells CASSPFSGAGNSPLHF. CDR3 sequence (DNA): TGTGCCAGCAGCCCCTTCAGCGGGGCGGGTAATTCACCCCTCCACTTT. Variable domain in full (rest from reference TRBV7-3 and TRBJ1-6): GAGVSQTPSNKVTEKGKYVELRCDPISGHTALYWYRQSLGQGPEFLIYFQGTGAADDSGLPNDRFFAVRPEGSVSTLKIQRTERGDSAVYLCASSPFSGAGNSPLHFGNGTRLTVT.

This chain connects TRBV9 to TRBJ2-3; perhaps TRBD1 as D (5 bases). The CDR3 spans 12 residues. Germline values: CDR1 SGDLS, CDR2 YYNGEE. V was pared by 3 bases and J by 4 bases, with 6 bases between. CDR3 sequence reads: CASSGQSDTQYF. The DNA of the CDR3 is TGTGCCAGCAGCGGACAGTCAGATACGCAGTATTTT.